The 26 T cell receptor beta chains listed next were all sequenced from one sample in a study of T cell changes during pregnancy in multiple sclerosis. TCRdb's copy holds only in-frame clones and misses some; the assay was immunoSEQ multiplex PCR. Of about 64,000 clones in the sample, about 90% are singletons; the top ten hold about 6.4%. Sequenced material: peripheral blood, taken in the third trimester of pregnancy. All receptors derive from a female donor in good health, enrolled as a control in a pregnancy study.

The rearrangement uses TRBV4-1 and TRBJ1-5, with 7 bases fitting TRBD1. Germline lookup yields CDR1 MGHRA and CDR2 YSYEKL. The CDR3 covers 16 residues. V dropped 4 bases and J dropped 2; count of bases not matched to a gene: 8. In DNA form, the CDR3 reads TGCGCCAGCAGCCGCGTCCAGGGGACAGGCAATCAGCCCCAGCATTTT. Its protein is CASSRVQGTGNQPQHF.

The gene calls are TRBV27 and TRBJ2-6; no clear D. V lost 2 bases to trimming and J lost 2 bases, with 7 bases between them. From germline, CDR1 is MNHEY and CDR2 SMNVEV (reference sequence). CDR3 size: 15 residues. This chain's CDR3 is CASSLVSPGANVLTF. The CDR3, as DNA: TGTGCCAGCAGTTTAGTCTCCCCTGGGGCCAACGTCCTGACTTTC.

The CDR3: CASRLDRGYNSPLHF. In DNA form, the CDR3 reads TGTGCCAGCAGACTCGACAGGGGGTATAATTCACCCCTCCACTTT. This chain uses TRBV6-1 with TRBJ1-6, with 9 nucleotides matching TRBD1. The CDR3 extends over 15 amino acids. Unmatched junction bases numbered 4, after V lost 6 bases and J lost 4 bases. Germline V gene lookup returns CDR1 MNHNS and CDR2 SASEGT.

The genes are TRBV7-8 and TRBJ2-3, with 7 positions matching TRBD2. Trimming removed 4 bases from V and 4 bases from J; junction bases left unmatched: 8. CDR3 size: 15 residues. Germline loops: CDR1 SGHVS, CDR2 FQNEAQ. CDR3 region: CASSWRGTKADTQYF. CDR3 nucleotides: TGTGCCAGCAGCTGGCGCGGGACTAAGGCAGATACGCAGTATTTT.

The rearrangement joins TRBV30 to TRBJ1-5; D is perhaps TRBD1 (6 bases). This CDR3 has 14 residues. Germline V CDR1 and CDR2: GTSNPN, SVGIG (reference sequence). V dropped 0 bases and J dropped 7 bases, with 13 bases sitting between them. As DNA, the CDR3 is TGTGCCTGGAGTGTAGATTGGGGGGGCCAGCCCCAGCATTTT. Translation gives CAWSVDWGGQPQHF.

This sequence joins TRBV5-1 and TRBJ2-1; D is perhaps TRBD2 (7 bases). V was trimmed by 4 bases and J by 0 bases, leaving 17 bases between them. The germline gives CDR1 SGHRS, CDR2 YFSETQ. The CDR3 loop spans 17 amino acids. CDR3 nucleotides: TGCGCCAGCAGCCACTACCCGGCGGGGGCCTCCTACAATGAGCAGTTCTTC. This encodes CASSHYPAGASYNEQFF.

The chain links TRBV10-3 to TRBJ2-3; TRBD1 aligns across 8 bases. The CDR3 spans 15 residues. V dropped 6 bases and J dropped 1; count of bases not matched to a gene: 6. CDR1 is ENHRY and CDR2 is SYGVKD in the germline V gene. Here the CDR3 DNA reads TGTGCCATCAGGATAGGACAGGGAGGCACAGATACGCAGTATTTT. Translation: CAIRIGQGGTDTQYF.

V usage is TRBV27 and J usage is TRBJ1-2; 9 bases fit TRBD1. CDR3 length equals 15 residues. With V trimmed by 5 bases and J by 5 bases, 9 bases remained unmatched. Germline CDR1 is MNHEY and CDR2 is SMNVEV (reference sequence). CDR3 sequence reads: CASSTRTGVNYGYTF. The CDR3 DNA is TGTGCCAGCAGTACTCGGACAGGGGTAAATTATGGCTACACCTTC.

V and J are TRBV29-1 and TRBJ1-2; D may be TRBD1 (5 bases). The germline CDR1 and CDR2 sequences are SQVTM and ANQGSEA. V was pared by 3 bases and J by 8 bases, with 10 bases between. This CDR3 spans 11 amino acids. DNA for the CDR3: TGCAGCGTTGATTTGGGGGGAGGCTACACCTTC. Its protein product is CSVDLGGGYTF.

The chain combines TRBV18 with TRBJ2-1; TRBD1 aligns across 8 bases. The J segment lost 4 bases and the V segment lost 6 bases, leaving 8 bases of the junction unmatched. The CDR3 is made up of 15 amino acids. CDR1 is KGHSH, CDR2 LQKENI, per germline. In DNA form, the CDR3 reads TGTGCCAGCTCCCCCCGGGACAGGCTGTACAATGAGCAGTTCTTC. Encoded protein: CASSPRDRLYNEQFF.

The J gene is TRBJ2-1, the V gene TRBV30; D is unclear. The CDR3 totals 14 residues. The V and J ends lost 1 base and 0 bases respectively, with 7 bases between them. Germline values: CDR1 GTSNPN, CDR2 SVGIG (reference sequence). The CDR3 DNA is TGTGCCTGGAGTGCCAGGTCCTCCTACAATGAGCAGTTCTTC. Its protein product is CAWSARSSYNEQFF.

V gene TRBV5-5 combines with J gene TRBJ2-2; 10 nucleotides align to TRBD2. This CDR3 is 16 amino acids long. V trimming: 2 bases; J trimming: 0 bases; junction bases outside the gene matches: 1. Germline V gene data show CDR1 as SGHKS and CDR2 as YYEKEE (reference sequence). CDR3 protein: CASSFGLAANTGELFF. CDR3 nucleotides: TGTGCCAGCAGCTTTGGACTAGCGGCGAACACCGGGGAGCTGTTTTTT.

DNA for the CDR3: TGTGCCAGCAGTTTACAGGCCGGGGGGGGTTCGGGTCAGCCCCAGCATTTT. It specifies CASSLQAGGGSGQPQHF. This chain connects TRBV27 to TRBJ1-5, with a possible D match to TRBD1 (5 bases). CDR3 length: 17 amino acids. Trimming left V 2 bases short and J 6 bases short, with 20 bases between. The germline gives CDR1 MNHEY, CDR2 SMNVEV (reference sequence).

The V gene is TRBV7-8, the J gene TRBJ1-1; 7 bases are shared with TRBD1. Germline CDR1 is SGHVS and CDR2 is FQNEAQ. The CDR3 sequence is 14 residues long. Trimming removed 1 base from V and 1 base from J; junction bases left unmatched: 0. CDR3: CASSLGQGNTEAFF. The CDR3 nucleotides read TGTGCCAGCAGCTTAGGACAGGGGAACACTGAAGCTTTCTTT.

CDR3 DNA sequence: TGTGCCAGTAGTATCCGGACGGGGAGCACAGATACGCAGTATTTT. It codes for CASSIRTGSTDTQYF. The J gene is TRBJ2-3, the V gene TRBV19, with a tentative D call TRBD2 (5 bases). CDR3 length equals 15 residues. CDR1 is LNHDA and CDR2 is SQIVND in the germline V gene (reference sequence). Trimming removed 3 bases from V and 0 bases from J, with 10 bases in between.

The chain employs TRBV5-1 and TRBJ1-2, with 9 bases lining up with TRBD1. Germline V lookup: CDR1 SGHRS, CDR2 YFSETQ. V shed 4 bases and J 8 bases; nucleotides not matched to a gene: 12. This CDR3 contains 15 residues. CDR3 residues: CASSRDTGGVGGYTF. CDR3 in DNA: TGCGCCAGCAGCCGGGACACAGGGGGCGTGGGAGGCTACACCTTC.

This chain uses TRBV30 with TRBJ1-5; no reliable D call. Trimming pared 2 bases from V and 1 base from J, leaving 9 bases between. The CDR3 sequence is 14 residues long. The germline CDR1 and CDR2 sequences are GTSNPN and SVGIG (reference sequence). The CDR3 sequence is CAWSPAESNQPQHF. For the CDR3, the DNA is TGTGCCTGGAGTCCCGCCGAGAGCAATCAGCCCCAGCATTTT.

V usage is TRBV6-1 and J usage is TRBJ1-1; possibly TRBD1 for D (5 bases). The CDR3 has 13 amino acids. V lost 3 bases and J lost 1, with 6 bases in between. The V gene's germline CDR1 is MNHNS and CDR2 SASEGT. Here the CDR3 reads CASSDGQNTEAFF. The CDR3 DNA sequence: TGTGCCAGCAGTGACGGACAGAACACTGAAGCTTTCTTT.

This chain connects TRBV5-1 to TRBJ1-5; D might be TRBD1 (5 bases). CDR3 length: 15 residues. Germline values: CDR1 SGHRS, CDR2 YFSETQ. V lost 4 bases, J lost 4 bases, and 15 bases lay in between. CDR3 DNA: TGCGCCAGCAGCCCGGCCGGGGGTGTGAATCAGCCCCAGCATTTT. It yields the protein CASSPAGGVNQPQHF. The whole variable domain, filled in from reference TRBV5-1 and TRBJ1-5, reads KAGVTQTPRYLIKTRGQQVTLSCSPISGHRSVSWYQQTPGQGLQFLFEYFSETQRNKGNFPGRFSGRQFSNSRSEMNVSTLELGDSALYLCASSPAGGVNQPQHFGDGTRLSIL.

A single count supports this clone. V and J are TRBV6-1 and TRBJ2-3; 10 bases are a match to TRBD2. The CDR3 length is 16 residues. The ends lost 2 bases at V and 4 bases at J; junction bases unmatched: 6. Germline V gene data show CDR1 as MNHNS and CDR2 as SASEGT. The CDR3 DNA is TGTGCCAGCAGTGAATCAAGCGGGGGGGCCGCAGATACGCAGTATTTT. Protein product: CASSESSGGAADTQYF.

This clone showed up just once. The chain couples TRBV9 to TRBJ2-3, with 8 bases lining up with TRBD1. CDR1 and CDR2 from the germline V gene are SGDLS and YYNGEE. Losses at the gene ends were 4 bases for V and 5 bases for J; bases not matched to a gene: 6. The CDR3 contains 14 residues. The CDR3 spells CASSPGGAGDTQYF. The DNA for the CDR3 is TGTGCCAGCAGCCCAGGGGGCGCGGGAGATACGCAGTATTTT.

The chain is built from TRBV19 and TRBJ1-1, with 7 nucleotides matching TRBD1. Germline trimming cut 6 bases from V and 1 base from J; bases unmatched to any gene: 5. The CDR3 is 14 residues long. The germline V gene has CDR1 LNHDA and CDR2 SQIVND (reference sequence). The CDR3 nucleotides read TGTGCCAGTAGGATGACAGGGCGGAACACTGAAGCTTTCTTT. Residues: CASRMTGRNTEAFF. Using reference TRBV19 and TRBJ1-1 for the parts outside the CDR3, the full variable domain is DGGITQSPKYLFRKEGQNVTLSCEQNLNHDAMYWYRQDPGQGLRLIYYSQIVNDFQKGDIAEGYSVSREKKESFPLTVTSAQKNPTAFYLCASRMTGRNTEAFFGQGTRLTVV.

The V gene is TRBV7-9, the J gene TRBJ1-4, with 7 bases lining up with TRBD1. From germline, CDR1 is SEHNR and CDR2 FQNEAQ (reference sequence). The CDR3 extends over 15 amino acids. With V trimmed by 5 bases and J by 8 bases, 11 bases remained unmatched. CDR3 region: CASSTRQGTGEKLFF. The CDR3 nucleotides read TGTGCCAGCAGCACCAGACAGGGAACGGGGGAAAAACTGTTTTTT.

The chain uses TRBV11-2 and TRBJ2-2; 11 bases map to TRBD2. Unmatched junction bases numbered 4, after V lost 6 bases and J lost 1 base. This CDR3 is built from 16 residues. CDR1 and CDR2 from the germline V gene are SGHAT and FQNNGV. Here the CDR3 DNA reads TGTGCCAGCAGTTCCGGACTAGCGGGGAACACCGGGGAGCTGTTTTTT. As protein: CASSSGLAGNTGELFF.

This clone appeared once. The chain joins TRBV11-2 to TRBJ2-2, with D possibly being TRBD2 (5 bases). Trimming left V 5 bases short and J 0 bases short, with 16 bases between. This CDR3 comprises 17 residues. Germline V gives CDR1 SGHAT, CDR2 FQNNGV. As DNA, the CDR3 is TGTGCCAGCAGCCACAAAGGGCCGGGGACGAACACCGGGGAGCTGTTTTTT. Its translation: CASSHKGPGTNTGELFF.

The V gene is TRBV18, the J gene TRBJ2-7; TRBD2 agrees at 7 bases. Germline V lookup: CDR1 KGHSH, CDR2 LQKENI. Trimming cost V 2 bases and J 1 base; bases outside gene matches: 2. This CDR3 has 14 amino acids. The CDR3 region has the DNA TGTGCCAGCTCACCAGGGGGGGTATCCTACGAGCAGTACTTC. It is translated as CASSPGGVSYEQYF.